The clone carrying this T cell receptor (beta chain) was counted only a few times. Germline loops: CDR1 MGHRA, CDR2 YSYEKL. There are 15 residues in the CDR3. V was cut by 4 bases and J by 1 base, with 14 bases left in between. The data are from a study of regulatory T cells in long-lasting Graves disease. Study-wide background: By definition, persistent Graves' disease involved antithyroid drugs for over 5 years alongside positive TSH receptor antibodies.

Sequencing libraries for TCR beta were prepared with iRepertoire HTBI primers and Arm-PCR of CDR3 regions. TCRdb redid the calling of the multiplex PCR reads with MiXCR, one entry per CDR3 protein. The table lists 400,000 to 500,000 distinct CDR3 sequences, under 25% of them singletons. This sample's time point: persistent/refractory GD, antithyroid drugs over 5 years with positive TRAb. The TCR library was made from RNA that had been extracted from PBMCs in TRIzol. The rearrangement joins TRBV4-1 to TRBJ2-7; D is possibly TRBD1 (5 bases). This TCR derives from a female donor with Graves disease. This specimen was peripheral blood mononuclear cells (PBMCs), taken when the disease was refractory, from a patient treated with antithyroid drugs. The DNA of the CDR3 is TGCGCCAGCAGCCTAAACGATGGGGCTTCCTACGAGCAGTACTTC. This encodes CASSLNDGASYEQYF.